Sequencing of this TCR beta chain was carried out in a study of identical twins. This clonotype was found many times. The antigen remains unidentified. TCRdb recomputed calls from the 5' RACE reads with MiXCR, one row per CDR3 protein. The table lists 1.5 million to 2 million distinct CDR3 sequences, roughly 35% of them singletons. Overall study findings and caveats: Zero-insertion findings could be partly confounded by invariant cells (MAIT and iNKT cells).

The clonotype originates from a newborn girl in good health. Input material: cord blood.

CDR3 in amino acids: CAISESRTTYQETQYF. CDR3 DNA: TGTGCCATCAGTGAGTCTAGGACCACGTACCAAGAGACCCAGTACTTC. V usage is TRBV10-3 and J usage is TRBJ2-5, with D hard to call. The germline V gene encodes CDR1 ENHRY and CDR2 SYGVKD. With 0 bases removed from V and 0 bases from J, the gap between germline ends came to 11 bases. The CDR3 runs to 16 residues.